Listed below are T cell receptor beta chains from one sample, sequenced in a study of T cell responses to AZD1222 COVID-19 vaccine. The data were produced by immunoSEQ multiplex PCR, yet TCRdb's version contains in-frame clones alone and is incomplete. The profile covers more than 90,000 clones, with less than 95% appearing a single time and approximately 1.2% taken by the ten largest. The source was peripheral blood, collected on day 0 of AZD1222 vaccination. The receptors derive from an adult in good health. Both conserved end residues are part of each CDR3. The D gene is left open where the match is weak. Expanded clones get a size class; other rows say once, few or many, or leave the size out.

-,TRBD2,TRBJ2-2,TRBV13,CASRRLRGEAGELFF,TGTGCCAGCAGGAGACTCCGGGGGGAAGCCGGGGAGCTGTTTTTT
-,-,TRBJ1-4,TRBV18,CASSPSGDLEKLFF,TGTGCCAGCTCGCCGAGCGGCGACTTGGAAAAACTGTTTTTT
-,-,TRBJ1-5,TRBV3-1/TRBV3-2,CASSQDQNNQPQHF,TGTGCCAGCAGCCAAGATCAAAACAATCAGCCCCAGCATTTT
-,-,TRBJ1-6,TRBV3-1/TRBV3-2,CASSQMGNNSPLHF,TGTGCCAGCAGCCAAATGGGTAATAATTCACCCCTCCACTTT
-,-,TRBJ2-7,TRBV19,CASSIRTSSYEQYF,TGTGCCAGTAGTATTCGTACCAGCTCCTACGAGCAGTACTTC
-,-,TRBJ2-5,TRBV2,CACVSEYQETQYF,TGTGCCTGCGTCTCCGAGTACCAAGAGACCCAGTACTTC
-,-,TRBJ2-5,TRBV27,CASKGDGTQYF,TGTGCCAGCAAGGGGGATGGGACCCAGTACTTC
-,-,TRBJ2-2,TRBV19,CASSARETGELFF,TGTGCCAGTAGTGCGCGAGAAACCGGGGAGCTGTTTTTT
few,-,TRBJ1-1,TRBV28,CASSLRSLAFF,TGTGCCAGCAGTTTAAGGTCGTTAGCTTTCTTT
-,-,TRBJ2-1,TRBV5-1,CASKNFGASDEQFF,TGCGCCAGTAAGAACTTCGGCGCCTCGGATGAGCAGTTCTTC
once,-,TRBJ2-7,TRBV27,CASRGLNPTEQYF,TGTGCCAGCAGAGGCCTGAACCCCACCGAGCAGTACTTC
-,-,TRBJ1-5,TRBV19,CASSISEVDQPQHF,TGTGCCAGTAGTATAAGTGAGGTGGATCAGCCCCAGCATTTT
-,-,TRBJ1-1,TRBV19,CASSIDPNTEAFF,TGTGCCAGTAGTATAGATCCTAACACTGAAGCTTTCTTT
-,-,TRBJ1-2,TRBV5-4,CASSLRGSGIGYTF,TGTGCCAGCAGCTTGAGGGGCTCGGGGATTGGCTACACCTTC
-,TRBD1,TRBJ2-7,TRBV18,CASSPLVTGFGEQYF,TGTGCCAGCTCACCGCTGGTGACAGGGTTCGGCGAGCAGTACTTC
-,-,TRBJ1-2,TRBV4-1,CASSQDYLDYGYTF,TGCGCCAGCAGCCAAGATTACCTCGACTATGGCTACACCTTC
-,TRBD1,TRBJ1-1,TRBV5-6,CASSSQGAYTEAFF,TGTGCCAGCAGTTCGCAGGGGGCATACACTGAAGCTTTCTTT
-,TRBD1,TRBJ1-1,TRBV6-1,CASSDQGATEAFF,TGTGCCAGCAGTGATCAGGGGGCTACTGAAGCTTTCTTT
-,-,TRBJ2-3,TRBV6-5,CASARDTPDTQYF,TGTGCCAGCGCACGGGACACCCCTGATACGCAGTATTTT
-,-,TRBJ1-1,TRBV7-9,CASSFAGTEAFF,TGTGCCAGCAGCTTTGCAGGCACTGAAGCTTTCTTT
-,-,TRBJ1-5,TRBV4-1,CASSQVDQGDHQPQHF,TGCGCCAGCAGCCAAGTCGACCAAGGAGATCATCAGCCCCAGCATTTT
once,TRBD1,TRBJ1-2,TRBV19,CASSERGQGGGYTF,TGTGCCAGTAGTGAGAGGGGACAGGGTGGCGGCTACACCTTC
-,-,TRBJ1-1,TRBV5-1,CASSPLDSTRAFF,TGCGCCAGCAGCCCCCTCGACAGCACTAGGGCTTTCTTT
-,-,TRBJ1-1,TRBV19,CASSTHLDGNTEAFF,TGTGCCAGTAGTACCCACCTGGACGGGAACACTGAAGCTTTCTTT
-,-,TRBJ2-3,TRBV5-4,CASSSDRPDTQYF,TGTGCCAGCAGCTCAGACAGGCCAGATACGCAGTATTTT
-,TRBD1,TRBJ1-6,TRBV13,CASSPTGTGSSPLHF,TGTGCCAGCAGCCCGACCGGGACAGGGAGTTCACCCCTCCACTTT
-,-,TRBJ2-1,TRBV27,CASSLFGDEQFF,TGTGCCAGCAGTTTATTCGGGGATGAGCAGTTCTTC
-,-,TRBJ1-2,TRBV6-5,CASSYVLGEDDYGYTF,TGTGCCAGCAGTTACGTCTTAGGGGAGGATGACTATGGCTACACCTTC
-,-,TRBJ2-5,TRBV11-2,CASSLEGEETQYF,TGTGCCAGCAGCTTAGAAGGGGAGGAGACCCAGTACTTC
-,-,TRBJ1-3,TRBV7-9,CASSLESGNTIYF,TGTGCCAGCAGTCTTGAGTCCGGAAACACCATATATTTT
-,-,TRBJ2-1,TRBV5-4,CASSFDERNEQFF,TGTGCCAGCAGCTTCGACGAGAGGAATGAGCAGTTCTTC
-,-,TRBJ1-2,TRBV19,CASSKGPFDGYTF,TGTGCCAGTAGTAAAGGCCCGTTCGATGGCTACACCTTC
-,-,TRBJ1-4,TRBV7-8,CASSPWTVDNEKLFF,TGTGCCAGCAGCCCGTGGACAGTTGATAATGAAAAACTGTTTTTT
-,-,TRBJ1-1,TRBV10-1,CASSEARPGANTEAFF,TGCGCCAGCAGTGAGGCGAGACCAGGTGCGAACACTGAAGCTTTCTTT
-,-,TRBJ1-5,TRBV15,CATSRDRHRNQPQHF,TGTGCCACCAGCAGAGATCGACACCGCAATCAGCCCCAGCATTTT
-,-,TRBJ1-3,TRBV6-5,CASSPTGESGNTIYF,TGTGCCAGCAGTCCGACAGGAGAATCTGGAAACACCATATATTTT
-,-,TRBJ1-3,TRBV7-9,CAYPGTSGNTIYF,TGTGCCTACCCAGGGACCAGTGGAAACACCATATATTTT
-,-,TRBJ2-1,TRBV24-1,CATSDFGGDYNEQFF,TGTGCCACCAGTGATTTCGGGGGAGATTACAATGAGCAGTTCTTC
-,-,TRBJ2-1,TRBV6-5,CASSSTRDNNEQFF,TGTGCCAGCAGTTCGACGAGGGATAACAATGAGCAGTTCTTC
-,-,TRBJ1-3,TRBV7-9,CASSPAAGNTIYF,TGTGCCAGCAGCCCAGCGGCCGGAAACACCATATATTTT
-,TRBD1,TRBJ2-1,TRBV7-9,CASSPGQGRHNEQFF,TGTGCCAGCAGCCCCGGACAGGGACGGCACAATGAGCAGTTCTTC
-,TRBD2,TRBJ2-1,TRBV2,CASSELLAGENEGNEQFF,TGTGCCAGCAGTGAACTCCTAGCGGGGGAGAATGAAGGTAATGAGCAGTTCTTC
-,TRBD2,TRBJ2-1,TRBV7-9,CASSLSLAGSYNEQFF,TGTGCCAGCAGCTTATCTCTAGCGGGGAGCTACAATGAGCAGTTCTTC
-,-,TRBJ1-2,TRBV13,CASTLWGAGYGYTF,TGTGCCAGCACCCTGTGGGGGGCGGGCTATGGCTACACCTTC
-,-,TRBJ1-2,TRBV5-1,CASSLTGPRDGGYTF,TGCGCCAGCAGCTTAACAGGGCCTCGGGATGGTGGCTACACCTTC
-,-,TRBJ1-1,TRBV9,CASSPEDTEAFF,TGTGCCAGCAGCCCTGAGGACACTGAAGCTTTCTTT
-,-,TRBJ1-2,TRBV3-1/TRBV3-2,CASRGGYGYTF,TGTGCCAGTAGAGGGGGGTACGGCTACACCTTC
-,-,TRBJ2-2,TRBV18,CASSLSNTGELFF,TGTGCCAGCTCACTGTCAAACACCGGGGAGCTGTTTTTT
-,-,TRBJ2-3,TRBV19,CASSIGAVSTDTQYF,TGTGCCAGTAGTATTGGGGCAGTTAGCACAGATACGCAGTATTTT
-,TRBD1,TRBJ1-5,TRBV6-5,CASRGDRSNQPQHF,TGTGCCAGCAGGGGGGACAGAAGCAATCAGCCCCAGCATTTT
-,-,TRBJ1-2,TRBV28,CASSLLPSQGYGYTF,TGTGCCAGCAGTTTATTGCCAAGCCAGGGCTATGGCTACACCTTC
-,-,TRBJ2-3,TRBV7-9,CASSLGGQQDTQYF,TGTGCCAGCAGTTTGGGGGGGCAGCAAGATACGCAGTATTTT
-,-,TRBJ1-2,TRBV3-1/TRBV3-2,CASSPWGGGRANYGYTF,TGTGCCAGCAGCCCCTGGGGAGGGGGTCGGGCTAACTATGGCTACACCTTC
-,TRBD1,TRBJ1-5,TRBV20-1,CSASLRQGVQPQHF,TGCAGTGCTAGTCTTAGACAGGGGGTTCAGCCCCAGCATTTT
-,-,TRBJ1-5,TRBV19,CASSPGRGQPQHF,TGTGCCAGCAGCCCGGGTCGGGGTCAGCCCCAGCATTTT
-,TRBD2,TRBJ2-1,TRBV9,CASSERGLADYNEQFF,TGTGCCAGCAGCGAAAGGGGACTAGCGGACTACAATGAGCAGTTCTTC
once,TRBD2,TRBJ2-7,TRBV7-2,CASSSNTGGAENEQYF,TGTGCCAGCAGCTCAAACACCGGGGGGGCCGAGAACGAGCAGTACTTC